Presented here are 15 T cell receptor beta chains from one specimen sequenced in a study of shared clonotypes between healthy human individuals. Sequencing was performed with immunoSEQ multiplex PCR; in TCRdb, only in-frame clones are kept and a portion is missing. The sample lists about 1 million clones; roughly 80% were seen once. The specimen was memory CD4+ T cells sorted from blood. Subset in this sample: CD45RA-negative fraction. The receptors shown here come from a man younger than 35 in good health.

The chain recombines TRBV5-4 with TRBJ2-2, with TRBD1 matching over 7 bases. The CDR3 is 15 amino acids. The V and J ends lost 7 bases and 6 bases, in that order; junction bases with no gene match: 12. Germline CDR1 reads SGHNT; CDR2 reads YYREEE (reference sequence). CDR3 DNA: TGTGCCAGCGGTATACAGGGGACGGGTCCCGGGGAGCTGTTTTTT. Protein product: CASGIQGTGPGELFF.

The chain joins TRBV7-2 to TRBJ1-4, with D possibly being TRBD1 (5 bases). The CDR3 loop spans 15 amino acids. Between the trimmed V and J ends, which lost 4 bases and 7 bases, there was a span of 16 bases. In germline, CDR1 is SGHTA, CDR2 FQGNSA. The CDR3 spells CASSSNYRGTEKLFF. CDR3 DNA: TGTGCCAGCAGCTCTAATTACCGGGGGACTGAAAAACTGTTTTTT.

This clone was seen a few times. The V call is TRBV11-2, the J call TRBJ2-7, with 8 bases identical to TRBD2. V lost 1 base and J lost 2; bases outside the gene matches: 4. Germline V gene lookup returns CDR1 SGHAT and CDR2 FQNNGV. CDR3 length: 15 residues. CDR3 nucleotides: TGTGCCAGCAGCTTAGTAGCGGGATCTACCTACGAGCAGTACTTC. Its protein product is CASSLVAGSTYEQYF.

The chain couples TRBV6-6 to TRBJ2-7; no clear D gene. This CDR3 comprises 14 residues. From germline, CDR1 is MNHNY and CDR2 SVGAGI (reference sequence). Trimming left V 6 bases short and J 2 bases short, with 14 bases between. CDR3 region: CASRTTTAPYEQYF. The CDR3 bases are TGTGCCAGCAGAACGACAACGGCCCCCTACGAGCAGTACTTC.

As for this clone: In the same sample, other DNA sequences code for this CDR3. The rearrangement uses TRBV18 and TRBJ2-3, with 7 bases aligning to TRBD1. Germline assignment: CDR1 KGHSH and CDR2 LQKENI. With V trimmed by 3 bases and J by 2 bases, 2 bases remained unmatched. The CDR3 is made up of 14 amino acids. The CDR3 is CASSPGTVTDTQYF. CDR3 in DNA: TGTGCCAGCTCACCCGGGACAGTCACAGATACGCAGTATTTT.

This clone was observed a few times. The chain combines TRBV9 with TRBJ2-7, with 7 bases fitting TRBD1. The CDR3 consists of 15 residues. V trimming: 0 bases; J trimming: 7 bases; junction bases outside the gene matches: 10. Germline CDR1 reads SGDLS; CDR2 reads YYNGEE. The DNA of the CDR3 is TGTGCCAGCAGCGTAGGAGTTGACAGGGTCTGGGAGCAGTACTTC. This sequence encodes CASSVGVDRVWEQYF.

The CDR3 DNA reads as TGCGCCAGCAGTTGGGACGCGAACACTGAAGCTTTCTTT. Encoded protein: CASSWDANTEAFF. The chain is built from TRBV5-1 and TRBJ1-1, with D perhaps matching TRBD1 (5 bases). V gave up 5 bases and J gave up 1 base, with 9 bases separating them. The germline V gene has CDR1 SGHRS and CDR2 YFSETQ. CDR3 length: 13 amino acids.

This clone has a single count. The same CDR3 arises from other DNA sequences in this sample as well. V is TRBV7-8 and J is TRBJ1-1, with a tentative D call TRBD1 (6 bases). The V gene's germline CDR1 is SGHVS and CDR2 FQNEAQ. Trimming took off 5 bases at V and 0 bases at J, with 10 bases between the two ends. The CDR3 totals 14 residues. CDR3 protein: CASSLQGLNTEAFF. Here the CDR3 DNA reads TGTGCCAGCAGCCTACAGGGTCTGAACACTGAAGCTTTCTTT.

This chain joins TRBV21-1 and TRBJ1-1. TRBV21-1 is recorded as a pseudogene. The CDR3 has 13 amino acids. CDR3 loop: CASSKPGFTEAFF. In DNA, the CDR3 is TGTGCCAGCAGCAAACCCGGGTTCACTGAAGCTTTCTTT.

This clone has just a few counts. The chain employs TRBV27 and TRBJ1-5; TRBD1 is a possible D gene (5 bases). The CDR3 length is 14 residues. The V end lost 3 bases, the J end lost 3 bases, and 9 bases lay between the germline ends. The V gene's germline CDR1 is MNHEY and CDR2 SMNVEV (reference sequence). The CDR3 bases are TGTGCCAGCAGTTTGCGGGGGATCAATCAGCCCCAGCATTTT. It specifies CASSLRGINQPQHF.

V is TRBV4-1 and J is TRBJ1-2; no definite D call. Germline assignment: CDR1 MGHRA and CDR2 YSYEKL. The CDR3 is made up of 15 amino acids. Trimming stripped 1 base from V and 2 bases from J, with 11 bases between. The DNA of the CDR3 is TGCGCCAGCAGCCAAGGAAGGACGGAAAACTATGGCTACACCTTC. It is translated as CASSQGRTENYGYTF.

The chain recombines TRBV5-1 with TRBJ2-3; 8 bases are shared with TRBD1. V lost 7 bases to trimming and J lost 2 bases; unmatched junction nucleotides: 9. The CDR3 is 15 amino acids. CDR1 is SGHRS and CDR2 is YFSETQ in the germline V gene. DNA for the CDR3: TGCGCCAGCGGAGAGACAGGGGACTTCACAGATACGCAGTATTTT. Its translation: CASGETGDFTDTQYF.

The rearrangement uses TRBV9 and TRBJ2-7, with a weak D call TRBD2 (6 bases). The V and J ends lost 1 base and 6 bases respectively, with 17 bases between them. Germline CDR1 and CDR2: SGDLS and YYNGEE. This CDR3 spans 15 amino acids. In nucleotides, the CDR3 is TGTGCCAGCAGCGTACTAACTAGCCGGGGAAGCGAGCAGTACTTC. Translation: CASSVLTSRGSEQYF.

The J gene is TRBJ2-5, the V gene TRBV5-1; no clear D. The V gene lost 0 bases and the J gene lost 4 bases, with 13 bases spanning the gap. This CDR3 spans 15 amino acids. Germline V gene lookup returns CDR1 SGHRS and CDR2 YFSETQ. Written as DNA, the CDR3 is TGCGCCAGCAGCTTGGCCGGACCAGCTGGAGAGACCCAGTACTTC. Its translation is CASSLAGPAGETQYF. Filled out from reference TRBV5-1 and TRBJ2-5, the complete variable domain reads KAGVTQTPRYLIKTRGQQVTLSCSPISGHRSVSWYQQTPGQGLQFLFEYFSETQRNKGNFPGRFSGRQFSNSRSEMNVSTLELGDSALYLCASSLAGPAGETQYFGPGTRLLVL.

DNA of the CDR3: TGCGCCAGCAGCCCAGCCCCGGGAAACACCATATATTTT. Its protein product is CASSPAPGNTIYF. V and J are TRBV4-3 and TRBJ1-3; D unclear. Germline CDR1 and CDR2: LGHNA and YSLEER. The CDR3 runs to 13 residues. The ends were cut back, 4 bases at V and 4 bases at J, with 8 bases in the middle.